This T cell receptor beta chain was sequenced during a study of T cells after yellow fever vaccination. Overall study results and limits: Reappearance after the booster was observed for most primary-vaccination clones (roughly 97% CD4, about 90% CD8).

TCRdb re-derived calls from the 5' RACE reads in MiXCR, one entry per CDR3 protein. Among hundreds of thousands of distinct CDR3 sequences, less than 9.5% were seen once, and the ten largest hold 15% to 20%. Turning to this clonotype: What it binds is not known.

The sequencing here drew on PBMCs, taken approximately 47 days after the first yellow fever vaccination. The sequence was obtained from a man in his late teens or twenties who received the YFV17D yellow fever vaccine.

The CDR3 coding sequence is TGCAGTGCAACCCGGCCGGGGGCGGGGACAGATACGCAGTATTTT. Residues: CSATRPGAGTDTQYF. The V gene is TRBV20-1, the J gene TRBJ2-3; D assignment may be TRBD1 or TRBD2 (6 bases each). Germline V gene lookup returns CDR1 DFQATT and CDR2 SNEGSKA (reference sequence). CDR3 length equals 15 residues. Trimming took 6 bases from V and 3 from J, leaving 19 bases between them.